Listed below are T cell receptor beta chains from one sample, sequenced in a study of CD8 T cells in ankylosing spondylitis. MiXCR, applied by TCRdb to the 5' RACE reads, yields one record per CDR3 protein. The repertoire holds 200,000 to 250,000 distinct CDR3 sequences, 8% to 9% seen once, with around 5.1% in the top ten. Sample: blood, either unsorted or a sorted T cell fraction (not recorded which). Receptors were obtained from a female donor with ankylosing spondylitis or in good health (not recorded which). CDR3s include the opening cysteine and the closing phenylalanine or tryptophan. The D gene is left open where the match is weak. Some rows have no size entry. The others give once, few or many, or a class for an expanded clone.

J gene: TRBJ1-5
D gene: NA
V gene: TRBV12-3/TRBV12-4
clone size: many
CDR3 DNA: TGTGCCAGCAGTGTCGCACAGGGAGAACGCCAGCATTTT
CDR3 protein: CASSVAQGERQHF

J gene: TRBJ2-3
D gene: TRBD2
V gene: TRBV5-1
clone size: many
CDR3 DNA: TGCGCCAGCAGCTTGGGACTAGCGGGGACAACTACAGATACGCAGTATTTT
CDR3 protein: CASSLGLAGTTTDTQYF

J gene: TRBJ2-1
D gene: NA
V gene: TRBV20-1
clone size: many
CDR3 DNA: TGCAGTGCTAGAGATCCCGGGAGAGGTCTCCACAATGAGCAGTTCTTC
CDR3 protein: CSARDPGRGLHNEQFF

J gene: TRBJ2-7
D gene: NA
V gene: TRBV7-9
clone size: few
CDR3 DNA: TGTGCCAGCAGCTTAAATGGAGAAGACTACGAGCAGTACTTC
CDR3 protein: CASSLNGEDYEQYF

J gene: TRBJ2-1
D gene: TRBD2
V gene: TRBV7-2
clone size: many
CDR3 DNA: TGTGCCAGCAGTCAAGCCGGGACTAGCGTCTACAATGAGCAGTTCTTC
CDR3 protein: CASSQAGTSVYNEQFF

J gene: TRBJ1-5
D gene: NA
V gene: TRBV7-8
clone size: many
CDR3 DNA: TGTGCCAGCAGCCCGGGACTTTATAGCAATCAGCCCCAGCATTTT
CDR3 protein: CASSPGLYSNQPQHF

J gene: TRBJ2-3
D gene: TRBD2
V gene: TRBV20-1
clone size: NA
CDR3 DNA: TGCAGTGCTGAGACTAGCGGCCTCACAGATACGCAGTATTTT
CDR3 protein: CSAETSGLTDTQYF

J gene: TRBJ2-5
D gene: NA
V gene: TRBV20-1
clone size: many
CDR3 DNA: TGCAGTGCTCGCCAGCAGCAAGAGACCCAGTACTTC
CDR3 protein: CSARQQQETQYF

J gene: TRBJ2-5
D gene: TRBD2
V gene: TRBV7-2
clone size: NA
CDR3 DNA: TGTGCCAGCAGCTGGTCTAGCGGGAGGGCCGCAGAGACCCAGTACTTC
CDR3 protein: CASSWSSGRAAETQYF

J gene: TRBJ1-4
D gene: NA
V gene: TRBV11-2
clone size: few
CDR3 DNA: TGTGCCAGCAGCCGGAGGGCTGAAAAACTGTTTTTT
CDR3 protein: CASSRRAEKLFF

J gene: TRBJ2-3
D gene: NA
V gene: TRBV20-1
clone size: many
CDR3 DNA: TGCAGTGCTAGAGCGGGAGAGGTTATGGATACGCAGTATTTT
CDR3 protein: CSARAGEVMDTQYF

J gene: TRBJ2-5
D gene: TRBD2
V gene: TRBV12-3/TRBV12-4
clone size: many
CDR3 DNA: TGTGCCAGCCTACCGGGTGCCGGGAGGGTCCGGACCCAGTACTTC
CDR3 protein: CASLPGAGRVRTQYF

J gene: TRBJ2-7
D gene: TRBD2
V gene: TRBV27
clone size: few
CDR3 DNA: TGTGCCAGCAGTTTAGTTAGCGGGACGGATTACGAGCAGTACTTC
CDR3 protein: CASSLVSGTDYEQYF

J gene: TRBJ1-5
D gene: NA
V gene: TRBV6-5
clone size: many
CDR3 DNA: TGTGCCAGCAGTTACGGGGGGGGCGGGCAGCCCCAGCATTTT
CDR3 protein: CASSYGGGGQPQHF

J gene: TRBJ2-2
D gene: NA
V gene: TRBV6-2/TRBV6-3
clone size: many
CDR3 DNA: TGTGCCAGCAAAGGGGACACCGGGGAGCTGTTTTTT
CDR3 protein: CASKGDTGELFF

J gene: TRBJ2-1
D gene: TRBD2
V gene: TRBV6-1
clone size: many
CDR3 DNA: TGTGCCAGCAGGCGAGCCTTAGGCGGGAGCAGTTACAATGAGCAGTTCTTC
CDR3 protein: CASRRALGGSSYNEQFF

J gene: TRBJ2-3
D gene: TRBD1
V gene: TRBV5-1
clone size: few
CDR3 DNA: TGCGCCAGCAGCCCTCCGACAGGGGGCACAGATACGCAGTATTTT
CDR3 protein: CASSPPTGGTDTQYF

J gene: TRBJ2-4
D gene: TRBD1
V gene: TRBV5-1
clone size: many
CDR3 DNA: TGCGCCAGCAGCCGCATCGACAGGGGGATGTCCAAAAACATTCAGTACTTC
CDR3 protein: CASSRIDRGMSKNIQYF

J gene: TRBJ2-7
D gene: NA
V gene: TRBV11-2
clone size: few
CDR3 DNA: TGTGCCAGCAGCTTAGAGGAGGGCCCCTACGAGCAGTACTTC
CDR3 protein: CASSLEEGPYEQYF

J gene: TRBJ2-3
D gene: TRBD2
V gene: TRBV20-1
clone size: few
CDR3 DNA: TGCAGTGCCGTATTACTAGCGGGAGTTACAGATACGCAGTATTTT
CDR3 protein: CSAVLLAGVTDTQYF

J gene: TRBJ2-7
D gene: TRBD1
V gene: TRBV5-6
clone size: many
CDR3 DNA: TGTGCCAGCAGCCAGACAGGGCCCTACGAGCAGTACTTC
CDR3 protein: CASSQTGPYEQYF

J gene: TRBJ2-2
D gene: NA
V gene: TRBV11-2
clone size: many
CDR3 DNA: TGTGCCAGCAGCTTTGGCCGGGACACCGGGGAGCTGTTTTTT
CDR3 protein: CASSFGRDTGELFF

J gene: TRBJ1-5
D gene: NA
V gene: TRBV7-8
clone size: many
CDR3 DNA: TGTGCCAGCAGCCCCTGGGGGGAACGGGATCAGCCCCAGCATTTT
CDR3 protein: CASSPWGERDQPQHF

J gene: TRBJ2-1
D gene: TRBD2
V gene: TRBV6-2/TRBV6-3
clone size: many
CDR3 DNA: TGTGCCAGCAGTTACTCCCCTCTTCTAGCGGGAGAGGAGAATGAGCAGTTCTTC
CDR3 protein: CASSYSPLLAGEENEQFF

J gene: TRBJ1-3
D gene: NA
V gene: TRBV4-3
clone size: many
CDR3 DNA: TGCGCCAGCAGCCGTTTTCATGGAAACACCATATATTTT
CDR3 protein: CASSRFHGNTIYF

J gene: TRBJ2-3
D gene: NA
V gene: TRBV4-3
clone size: many
CDR3 DNA: TGCGCCAGCAGCCAAATGGACTGGGGCACAGATACGCAGTATTTT
CDR3 protein: CASSQMDWGTDTQYF

J gene: TRBJ2-1
D gene: TRBD2
V gene: TRBV11-2
clone size: many
CDR3 DNA: TGTGCCAGCAGCCGGCGGGAGTTGTACAATGAGCAGTTCTTC
CDR3 protein: CASSRRELYNEQFF

J gene: TRBJ2-5
D gene: TRBD2
V gene: TRBV25-1
clone size: many
CDR3 DNA: TGTGCCAGCAGCCCCCAGGCGGGAGGTTCAGAGACCCAGTACTTC
CDR3 protein: CASSPQAGGSETQYF

J gene: TRBJ2-3
D gene: TRBD2
V gene: TRBV20-1
clone size: many
CDR3 DNA: TGCAGTGCTAGAGATGGACTAGCGGGGGTCACAGATACGCAGTATTTT
CDR3 protein: CSARDGLAGVTDTQYF

J gene: TRBJ2-3
D gene: NA
V gene: TRBV20-1
clone size: many
CDR3 DNA: TGCAGTGCTCGGAGGCGGCAGAGTGAGGATACGCAGTATTTT
CDR3 protein: CSARRRQSEDTQYF

J gene: TRBJ1-2
D gene: NA
V gene: TRBV7-2
clone size: NA
CDR3 DNA: TGTGCCAGCAGCCGGAATATCCCAGGGGACTCGTTCTATGGCTACACCTTC
CDR3 protein: CASSRNIPGDSFYGYTF

J gene: TRBJ1-4
D gene: NA
V gene: TRBV6-5
clone size: many
CDR3 DNA: TGTGCCAGCAGTTATCGGCAGGGCGAACTGTTTTTT
CDR3 protein: CASSYRQGELFF

J gene: TRBJ1-1
D gene: NA
V gene: TRBV29-1
clone size: many
CDR3 DNA: TGCAGCGTTGGGATGAACACTGAAGCTTTCTTT
CDR3 protein: CSVGMNTEAFF

J gene: TRBJ1-5
D gene: NA
V gene: TRBV7-2
clone size: many
CDR3 DNA: TGTGCCAGCAGCTTAGTCGGGCTCCCGAATCGGCCCCAGCATTTT
CDR3 protein: CASSLVGLPNRPQHF

J gene: TRBJ2-7
D gene: NA
V gene: TRBV10-1
clone size: many
CDR3 DNA: TGCGCCAGCAGTTACGGTCCCTGCTACGAGCAGTACTTC
CDR3 protein: CASSYGPCYEQYF

J gene: TRBJ2-7
D gene: TRBD2
V gene: TRBV20-1
clone size: many
CDR3 DNA: TGCAGTGCTTTTAAACCGACTAGCGGACATGCTACCTACGAGCAGTACTTC
CDR3 protein: CSAFKPTSGHATYEQYF

J gene: TRBJ1-2
D gene: NA
V gene: TRBV29-1
clone size: many
CDR3 DNA: TGCAGCGTCCCACAGGTGACTAGCTATGGCTACACCTTC
CDR3 protein: CSVPQVTSYGYTF

J gene: TRBJ2-3
D gene: TRBD2
V gene: TRBV5-1
clone size: many
CDR3 DNA: TGCGCCAGCAGCCCTACTAGCGGGAGTGATACGCAGTATTTT
CDR3 protein: CASSPTSGSDTQYF

J gene: TRBJ1-1
D gene: NA
V gene: TRBV20-1
clone size: many
CDR3 DNA: TGCAGTGCCCCCCGGCTCACTGAAGCTTTCTTT
CDR3 protein: CSAPRLTEAFF

J gene: TRBJ2-2
D gene: TRBD2
V gene: TRBV6-5
clone size: many
CDR3 DNA: TGTGCCAGCAGTTTCGGACTAGCGGGAGGGGACGGGGAGCTGTTTTTT
CDR3 protein: CASSFGLAGGDGELFF

J gene: TRBJ2-5
D gene: NA
V gene: TRBV20-1
clone size: many
CDR3 DNA: TGCAGTGCTAGGGCAGGGAAAGAGACCCAGTACTTC
CDR3 protein: CSARAGKETQYF

J gene: TRBJ2-5
D gene: NA
V gene: TRBV7-9
clone size: many
CDR3 DNA: TGTGCCAGCAGCTTAAGGGGACTCATCACAGAGACCCAGTACTTC
CDR3 protein: CASSLRGLITETQYF

J gene: TRBJ2-2
D gene: NA
V gene: TRBV29-1
clone size: many
CDR3 DNA: TGCAGCGTTGATGTGAGAGAGGCCGGGGAGCTGTTTTTT
CDR3 protein: CSVDVREAGELFF

J gene: TRBJ2-1
D gene: TRBD2
V gene: TRBV20-1
clone size: many
CDR3 DNA: TGCAGTGCTGGGACTAGCGGGAGAATGGGGCAGTTCTTC
CDR3 protein: CSAGTSGRMGQFF

J gene: TRBJ1-1
D gene: TRBD1
V gene: TRBV20-1
clone size: many
CDR3 DNA: TGCAGTGCTAGATTGGCCGGGACAGGGGCTTCCGGTGAAGCTTTCTTT
CDR3 protein: CSARLAGTGASGEAFF

J gene: TRBJ1-5
D gene: NA
V gene: TRBV30
clone size: many
CDR3 DNA: TGTGCCTGGACCGTCACAGGGTCGGGTCAGCCCCAGCATTTT
CDR3 protein: CAWTVTGSGQPQHF

J gene: TRBJ2-2
D gene: TRBD2
V gene: TRBV7-3
clone size: many
CDR3 DNA: TGTGCCAGCAGCGTAATAGCGGGACGACACACCGGGGAGCTGTTTTTT
CDR3 protein: CASSVIAGRHTGELFF

J gene: TRBJ2-4
D gene: NA
V gene: TRBV7-9
clone size: many
CDR3 DNA: TGTGCCAGCAGCTTGGGTGAGGCGAACATTCAGTACTTC
CDR3 protein: CASSLGEANIQYF

J gene: TRBJ2-1
D gene: TRBD1
V gene: TRBV10-3
clone size: few
CDR3 DNA: TGTGCCATCAGTGAGCCGGGACAGGGGTCGGGGCAGTTCTTC
CDR3 protein: CAISEPGQGSGQFF

J gene: TRBJ2-7
D gene: TRBD1
V gene: TRBV15
clone size: many
CDR3 DNA: TGTGCCACCACCCGGGACAGGGGGCCCTGGACGGAGGGTGAGCAGTACTTC
CDR3 protein: CATTRDRGPWTEGEQYF

J gene: TRBJ2-1
D gene: TRBD2
V gene: TRBV28
clone size: many
CDR3 DNA: TGTGCCAGCAGTTTTGCTAGCGGGAGGTTCTACAATGAGCAGTTCTTC
CDR3 protein: CASSFASGRFYNEQFF

J gene: TRBJ2-3
D gene: TRBD2
V gene: TRBV6-2/TRBV6-3
clone size: many
CDR3 DNA: TGTGCCAGCAGGACCAGCGGGAGAATAACGTATTTT
CDR3 protein: CASRTSGRITYF

J gene: TRBJ1-6
D gene: NA
V gene: TRBV6-2/TRBV6-3
clone size: many
CDR3 DNA: TGTGCCAGCCACCGGGGACGGCCTAATTCACCCCTCCACTTT
CDR3 protein: CASHRGRPNSPLHF

J gene: TRBJ2-1
D gene: NA
V gene: TRBV29-1
clone size: many
CDR3 DNA: TGCAGCGTTTTACTCGCGAGGGAGCAGTTCTTC
CDR3 protein: CSVLLAREQFF

J gene: TRBJ2-1
D gene: NA
V gene: TRBV5-1
clone size: many
CDR3 DNA: TGCGCCAGCAGTTTCACACAGGGCGGGGAGCAGTTCTTC
CDR3 protein: CASSFTQGGEQFF

J gene: TRBJ1-5
D gene: TRBD1
V gene: TRBV24-1
clone size: many
CDR3 DNA: TGTGCCACCAGTGAAACCGGACAGGGAGGAAATCAGCCCCAGCATTTT
CDR3 protein: CATSETGQGGNQPQHF

J gene: TRBJ2-7
D gene: NA
V gene: TRBV4-3
clone size: many
CDR3 DNA: TGCGCCAGCAGCCAGGGAGTTGGCTACGAGCAGTACTTC
CDR3 protein: CASSQGVGYEQYF

J gene: TRBJ2-7
D gene: NA
V gene: TRBV6-5
clone size: once
CDR3 DNA: TGTGCCAGCAGTTCCGGCCGGGGTGGGACTGTGTTCGAGCAGTACTTC
CDR3 protein: CASSSGRGGTVFEQYF

J gene: TRBJ1-3
D gene: NA
V gene: TRBV29-1
clone size: many
CDR3 DNA: TGCAGCGTTGCCATCCCGGGAATTACTGGAAACACCATATATTTT
CDR3 protein: CSVAIPGITGNTIYF

J gene: TRBJ1-1
D gene: NA
V gene: TRBV2
clone size: many
CDR3 DNA: TGTGCCAGCAGTGACGGGGGGACTGAAGCTTTCTTT
CDR3 protein: CASSDGGTEAFF